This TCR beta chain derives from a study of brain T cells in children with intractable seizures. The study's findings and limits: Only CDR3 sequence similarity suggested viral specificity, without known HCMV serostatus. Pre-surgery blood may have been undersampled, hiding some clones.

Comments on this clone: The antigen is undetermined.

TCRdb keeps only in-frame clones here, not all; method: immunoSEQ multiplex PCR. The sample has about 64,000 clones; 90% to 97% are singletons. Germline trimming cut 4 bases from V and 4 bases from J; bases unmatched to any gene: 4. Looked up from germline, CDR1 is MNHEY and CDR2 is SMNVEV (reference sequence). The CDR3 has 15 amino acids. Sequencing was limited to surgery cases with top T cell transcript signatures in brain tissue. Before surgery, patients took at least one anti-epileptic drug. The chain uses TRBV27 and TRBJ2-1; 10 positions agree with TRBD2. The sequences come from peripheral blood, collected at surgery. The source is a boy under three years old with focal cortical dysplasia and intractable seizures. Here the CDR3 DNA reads TGTGCCAGCAGTTGGACTAGCGGAATATACAATGAGCAGTTCTTC. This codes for CASSWTSGIYNEQFF.